This TCR beta chain was sequenced for a study of shared clonotypes between healthy human individuals. From germline, CDR1 is SGHRS and CDR2 YFSETQ. V shed 4 bases, J shed 3 bases, and the junction held 18 bases outside the gene matches. This CDR3 has 18 amino acids. Produced via immunoSEQ multiplex PCR; TCRdb's table is partial and in-frame only. In the table there are 550,000 to 600,000 clones, 98% of which are singletons. In the naive CD8 group, cells lacked CD45RO and were positively selected for CCR7, so terminally differentiated effector memory CD45RA+ cells were left out. The rearrangement links TRBV5-1 to TRBJ2-7; 8 nucleotides agree with TRBD2. The clonotype was recovered from a man aged 25 to 40 in good health. Sequenced: naive CD8+ T cells sorted from blood. The CDR3 DNA reads TGCGCCAGCAGCCCCTCATTTGCGGGAGGAAGAAAAGTCTACGAGCAGTACTTC. Protein: CASSPSFAGGRKVYEQYF. Looking up the rest from reference TRBV5-1 and TRBJ2-7 gives the full variable domain: KAGVTQTPRYLIKTRGQQVTLSCSPISGHRSVSWYQQTPGQGLQFLFEYFSETQRNKGNFPGRFSGRQFSNSRSEMNVSTLELGDSALYLCASSPSFAGGRKVYEQYFGPGTRLTVT.